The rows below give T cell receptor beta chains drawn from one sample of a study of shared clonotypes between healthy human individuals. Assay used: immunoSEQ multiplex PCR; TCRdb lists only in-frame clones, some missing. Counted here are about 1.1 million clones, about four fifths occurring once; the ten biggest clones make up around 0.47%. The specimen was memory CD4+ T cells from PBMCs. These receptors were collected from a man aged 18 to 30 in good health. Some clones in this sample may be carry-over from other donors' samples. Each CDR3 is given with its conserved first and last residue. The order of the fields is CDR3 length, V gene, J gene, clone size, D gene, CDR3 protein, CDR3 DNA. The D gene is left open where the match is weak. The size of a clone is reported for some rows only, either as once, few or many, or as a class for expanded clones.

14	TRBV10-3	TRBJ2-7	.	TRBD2	CAISSTSDGYEQYF	TGTGCCATCAGCTCGACTAGCGACGGCTACGAGCAGTACTTC
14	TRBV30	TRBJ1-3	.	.	CAWSFLASGNTIYF	TGTGCCTGGAGTTTCTTGGCCTCTGGAAACACCATATATTTT
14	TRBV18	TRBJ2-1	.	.	CASLEGLSYNEQFF	TGTGCCAGCTTGGAAGGGCTCTCCTACAATGAGCAGTTCTTC
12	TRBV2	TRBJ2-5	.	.	CASRTDQETQYF	TGTGCCAGTAGGACAGACCAAGAGACCCAGTACTTC
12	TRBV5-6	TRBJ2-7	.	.	CASSPTGIEQYF	TGTGCCAGCAGCCCGACAGGAATCGAGCAGTACTTC
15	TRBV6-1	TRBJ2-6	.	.	CASLEGRAGANVLTF	TGTGCCAGCCTGGAGGGGCGGGCTGGGGCCAACGTCCTGACTTTC
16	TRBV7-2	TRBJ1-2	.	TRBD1	CASNSPSAQGARGYTF	TGTGCCAGCAACTCCCCCAGCGCACAGGGGGCGCGGGGCTACACCTTC
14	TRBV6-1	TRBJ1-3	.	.	CASSVSGTGNTIYF	TGTGCCAGCAGTGTTTCAGGGACTGGAAACACCATATATTTT
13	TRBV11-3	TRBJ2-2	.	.	CASSSSRGGELFF	TGTGCCAGCAGCTCCTCGAGGGGCGGGGAGCTGTTTTTT
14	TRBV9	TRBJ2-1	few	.	CASSVGLGLEGQFF	TGTGCCAGCAGCGTAGGATTGGGGTTAGAGGGGCAGTTCTTC
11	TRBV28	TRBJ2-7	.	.	CASSLSDEQYF	TGTGCCAGCAGTCTAAGTGACGAGCAGTACTTC
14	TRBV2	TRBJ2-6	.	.	CASMRESGANVLTF	TGTGCCAGCATGAGAGAATCTGGGGCCAACGTCCTGACTTTC
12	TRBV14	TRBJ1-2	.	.	CASSQVRSGYTF	TGTGCCAGCAGCCAAGTACGGTCCGGCTACACCTTC
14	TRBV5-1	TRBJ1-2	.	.	CASSPTGQNYGYTF	TGCGCCAGCAGCCCCACGGGGCAGAACTATGGCTACACCTTC
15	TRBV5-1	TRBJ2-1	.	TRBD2	CASGKTSGSFNEQFF	TGCGCCAGCGGCAAAACTAGCGGGAGTTTCAATGAGCAGTTCTTC
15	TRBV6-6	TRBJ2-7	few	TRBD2	CASSNLPGLASEQYF	TGTGCCAGCAGTAACTTACCGGGACTAGCCTCCGAGCAGTACTTC
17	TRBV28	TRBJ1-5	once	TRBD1	CASSAGTGNLGNQPQHF	TGTGCCAGCAGTGCCGGGACAGGGAATTTGGGCAATCAGCCCCAGCATTTT
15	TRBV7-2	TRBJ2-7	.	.	CASSLYSLRSYEQYF	TGTGCCAGCAGCTTATATTCCCTTAGATCCTACGAGCAGTACTTC
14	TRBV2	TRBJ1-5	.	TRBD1	CASSLGQGGQPQHF	TGTGCCAGCAGCTTGGGACAGGGGGGCCAGCCCCAGCATTTT
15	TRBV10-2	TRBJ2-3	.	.	CASSRTTTATDTQYF	TGCGCCAGCAGCCGGACTACTACCGCCACAGATACGCAGTATTTT
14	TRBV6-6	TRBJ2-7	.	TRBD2	CACAGGPPTYEQYF	TGTGCCTGCGCGGGAGGGCCGCCCACCTACGAGCAGTACTTC
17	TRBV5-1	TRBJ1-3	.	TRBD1	CASSSMGQGNSGNTIYF	TGCGCCAGCAGCAGTATGGGACAGGGAAACTCTGGAAACACCATATATTTT
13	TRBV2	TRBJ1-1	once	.	CASSPTLGTEAFF	TGTGCCAGCAGCCCCACCCTGGGCACTGAAGCTTTCTTT
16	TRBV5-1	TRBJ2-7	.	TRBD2	CASSSRLAGGPHEQYF	TGCGCCAGCAGCTCCCGACTAGCGGGAGGGCCCCACGAGCAGTACTTC
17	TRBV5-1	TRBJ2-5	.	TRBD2	CASSLRSSGRNQETQYF	TGCGCCAGCAGCTTGCGATCTAGCGGCCGGAACCAAGAGACCCAGTACTTC
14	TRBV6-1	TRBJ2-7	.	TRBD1	CASRRGQGSYEQYF	TGTGCCAGCAGGAGGGGGCAGGGTAGTTACGAGCAGTACTTC
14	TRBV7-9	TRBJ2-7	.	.	CASSLSGHQYEQYF	TGTGCCAGCAGCTTAAGTGGTCACCAATACGAGCAGTACTTC
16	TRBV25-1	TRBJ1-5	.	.	CASSDSFGNSNQPQHF	TGTGCCAGCAGTGACTCTTTTGGGAATAGCAATCAGCCCCAGCATTTT